Reported below is one T cell receptor beta chain. Some clones are missing from TCRdb's copy, which holds only in-frame ones; the method was immunoSEQ multiplex PCR. The table lists more than 140,000 clones, roughly 92% of them singletons, with over 10% in the top ten. The data were obtained in a study of control samples from healthy donors and cancer patients. Trimming took 4 bases from V and 5 from J; bases not matched to a gene: 3. CDR1 and CDR2 (germline): MGHRA, YSYEKL. The CDR3 has 15 residues. Source material: blood. The sequence was obtained from a man aged 35 to 55 in good health. The rearrangement joins TRBV4-1 to TRBJ1-6; 9 nucleotides match TRBD1. The CDR3 nucleotides read TGCGCCAGCAGCCCCGGGACAGGGAATAATTCACCCCTCCACTTT. It codes for CASSPGTGNNSPLHF.